This TCR beta chain was identified in a study of shared clonotypes between healthy human individuals. Memory CD4+ cells were the fraction left after CD45RA+ naive selection. Germline V gene data show CDR1 as SGHNT and CDR2 as YYREEE (reference sequence). V dropped 0 bases and J dropped 0; count of bases not matched to a gene: 2. The length of the CDR3 is 16 residues. The method was immunoSEQ multiplex PCR; TCRdb's version includes in-frame clones alone and lacks a portion of them. The sample lists 2 million to 2.5 million clones, roughly 95% occurring once. This TCR was sampled from a young man in good health. V usage is TRBV5-4 and J usage is TRBJ2-3; 9 bases match TRBD2. The sample comprised naive CD4+ T cells sorted from blood. The subset: CD45RA+ positively selected. DNA of the CDR3: TGTGCCAGCAGCTTGGAAGCGGGGGGTAGCACAGATACGCAGTATTTT. Translating it yields CASSLEAGGSTDTQYF.